These 30 T cell receptor beta chains share one sample of origin, sequenced in a study of cytomegalovirus exposure and HLA in healthy donors. In the PCR, 60 Vbeta and 13 Jbeta primers were used. The data were produced by immunoSEQ multiplex PCR, yet TCRdb's version contains in-frame clones alone and is incomplete. The data contain 150,000 to 200,000 clones, approximately 83% of them seen just once; the ten biggest clones take up 2.5% to 3.5%. Sequencing was carried out using PBMCs. The source of these receptors is a male donor in good health and CMV-seronegative.

J is TRBJ1-5 and V is TRBV2, with TRBD1 matching 7 bases. The CDR3 has 15 residues. V gave up 5 bases and J gave up 0 bases; unmatched junction bases: 4. The germline V gene encodes CDR1 SNHLY and CDR2 FYNNEI. CDR3 nucleotide sequence: TGTGCCAGCAGTCCGGACAGGATTAGCAATCAGCCCCAGCATTTT. As protein: CASSPDRISNQPQHF.

The chain couples TRBV5-6 to TRBJ2-4; a possible D gene is TRBD2 (5 bases). Germline values: CDR1 SGHDT, CDR2 YYEEEE. This CDR3 contains 17 residues. The V end lost 1 base, the J end lost 7 bases, and 21 bases lay between the germline ends. CDR3 coding DNA: TGTGCCAGCAGCTTGCGCGGAGGTCGATCCCTGGGGAACATTCAGTACTTC. It specifies CASSLRGGRSLGNIQYF.

This sequence joins TRBV7-9 and TRBJ2-7, with D possibly matching TRBD1 (5 bases). This CDR3 contains 12 residues. Trimming pared 5 bases from V and 4 bases from J, leaving 9 bases between. Germline V lookup: CDR1 SEHNR, CDR2 FQNEAQ (reference sequence). The CDR3 is CASSADRYEQYF. The DNA of the CDR3 is TGTGCCAGCAGCGCCGACAGATACGAGCAGTACTTC.

This clone was recorded a few times. The chain links TRBV28 to TRBJ1-2; D unclear. The ends were cut back, 4 bases at V and 3 bases at J, with 15 bases in the middle. The CDR3 sequence is 15 residues long. Germline V lookup: CDR1 MDHEN, CDR2 SYDVKM. The CDR3 is CASSSPRSEHYGYTF. CDR3 DNA sequence: TGTGCCAGCAGTTCCCCGCGCAGCGAGCACTATGGCTACACCTTC.

The CDR3 is CASSIERSDTQYF. The CDR3, as DNA: TGTGCCAGTAGTATAGAAAGGAGTGATACGCAGTATTTT. The V and J genes are TRBV19 and TRBJ2-3; D is unresolved. The germline gives CDR1 LNHDA, CDR2 SQIVND (reference sequence). The CDR3 runs to 13 residues. The germline V and J ends were trimmed by 0 bases and 6 bases, with 7 bases remaining between them.

The rearrangement joins TRBV6-5 to TRBJ1-3, with D tentatively TRBD1 (6 bases). V was clipped by 0 bases and J by 4 bases, with 10 bases between them. The CDR3 contains 15 residues. Looked up from germline, CDR1 is MNHEY and CDR2 is SVGAGI. The CDR3 spells CASSYSAGAGNTIYF. CDR3 in DNA: TGTGCCAGCAGTTACTCAGCGGGGGCGGGAAACACCATATATTTT.

This chain joins TRBV27 and TRBJ2-7; tentative D call: TRBD2 (8 bases). Trimming took 6 bases from V and 1 from J, leaving 16 bases between them. The CDR3 loop spans 15 amino acids. Germline V gives CDR1 MNHEY, CDR2 SMNVEV (reference sequence). The CDR3 nucleotides read TGTGCCAGCAGCCCCCGGGGGGGACAGTCCTACGAGCAGTACTTC. The encoded protein is CASSPRGGQSYEQYF.

J is TRBJ2-7 and V is TRBV28; no firm D call. The CDR3 totals 15 residues. Germline V CDR1 and CDR2: MDHEN, SYDVKM. V gave up 5 bases and J gave up 0 bases, with 14 bases separating them. The CDR3 sequence is CASSLSTLGSYEQYF. The CDR3 DNA sequence: TGTGCCAGCAGTCTTTCGACACTCGGCTCCTACGAGCAGTACTTC.

The rearrangement joins TRBV4-1 to TRBJ2-7; 7 positions agree with TRBD2. This CDR3 has 15 residues. With V trimmed by 1 base and J by 4 bases, 7 bases remained unmatched. CDR1 and CDR2 from the germline V gene are MGHRA and YSYEKL. CDR3 loop: CASSQGAGEHYEQYF. The CDR3 region has the DNA TGCGCCAGCAGCCAAGGGGCGGGAGAGCATTACGAGCAGTACTTC.

The chain joins TRBV27 to TRBJ1-2; no firm D call. In germline, CDR1 is MNHEY, CDR2 SMNVEV (reference sequence). V gave up 3 bases and J gave up 4 bases, with 12 bases separating them. The CDR3 length is 14 residues. DNA for the CDR3: TGTGCCAGCAGTTTCCTCGGGAACCCCTATGGCTACACCTTC. Protein product: CASSFLGNPYGYTF.

J is TRBJ1-2 and V is TRBV29-1; D may be TRBD1 (5 bases). Deletions cut 3 bases from V and 7 bases from J, with 12 bases between. Germline CDR1 and CDR2: SQVTM and ANQGSEA. The CDR3 covers 12 residues. Written as DNA, the CDR3 is TGCAGCGTTGACTGGGGCAGAGGTGGCTACACCTTC. Translated, it gives CSVDWGRGGYTF.

This clone was recorded a few times. The genes are TRBV2 and TRBJ2-1; TRBD1 aligns across 7 bases. Per germline, CDR1 SNHLY and CDR2 FYNNEI. The V segment lost 4 bases and the J segment 8 bases; nucleotides outside the gene matches: 8. CDR3 length equals 14 residues. The CDR3 spells CASSVGTVEYEQFF. As DNA, the CDR3 is TGTGCCAGCAGTGTCGGGACAGTAGAGTATGAGCAGTTCTTC.

This chain connects TRBV27 to TRBJ2-5; D is possibly TRBD1 (6 bases). The DNA end is more similar to TRBJ2-7, so the J call may be wrong. CDR3 size: 15 residues. Germline assignment: CDR1 MNHEY and CDR2 SMNVEV (reference sequence). Here the CDR3 reads CASSLYGGASYEQYF. The CDR3 nucleotides are TGTGCCAGCAGTTTATATGGGGGCGCATCCTACGAGCAGTACTTC.

This clone was observed a few times. The chain is built from TRBV4-3 and TRBJ1-5, with TRBD1 matching over 7 bases. Trimming removed 0 bases from V and 0 bases from J; junction bases left unmatched: 11. The CDR3 sequence is 19 residues long. Germline V lookup: CDR1 LGHNA, CDR2 YSLEER. The chain's CDR3 is CASSQEVLGTVYSNQPQHF. In DNA form, the CDR3 reads TGCGCCAGCAGCCAAGAAGTGCTCGGGACAGTTTATAGCAATCAGCCCCAGCATTTT.

This clone was counted a few times. J is TRBJ1-2 and V is TRBV9, with 9 bases aligning to TRBD1. J was trimmed by 5 bases and V by 3 bases; bases with no gene match: 11. This CDR3 region has 16 residues. The germline V gene has CDR1 SGDLS and CDR2 YYNGEE. CDR3: CASSATGQGSPYGYTF. The CDR3 DNA reads TGTGCCAGCAGCGCCACCGGACAGGGGAGCCCTTATGGCTACACCTTC. Drawing the rest from reference TRBV9 and TRBJ1-2, the complete variable domain is DSGVTQTPKHLITATGQRVTLRCSPRSGDLSVYWYQQSLDQGLQFLIQYYNGEERAKGNILERFSAQQFPDLHSELNLSSLELGDSALYFCASSATGQGSPYGYTFGSGTRLTVV.

In this sample, this clone turned up a few times. This chain connects TRBV5-4 to TRBJ1-1; D remains unclear. Germline CDR1 SGHNT, CDR2 YYREEE (reference sequence). Trimming left V 6 bases short and J 3 bases short, with 12 bases between. CDR3 size: 13 residues. CDR3 sequence: CASKRDYDTEAFF. CDR3 DNA: TGTGCCAGCAAAAGAGACTACGACACTGAAGCTTTCTTT.

The J gene is TRBJ2-1, the V gene TRBV10-3; TRBD2 aligns across 12 bases. The CDR3 is 18 residues long. Germline trimming cut 0 bases from V and 7 bases from J; bases unmatched to any gene: 10. CDR1 and CDR2 from the germline V gene are ENHRY and SYGVKD. The CDR3 bases are TGTGCCATCAGTGAGTCGATGGCTAGCGGGAGGGCCATTAATGAGCAGTTCTTC. Residues: CAISESMASGRAINEQFF.

This chain uses TRBV10-3 with TRBJ2-7, with TRBD1 identical over 7 bases. Germline V gives CDR1 ENHRY, CDR2 SYGVKD. V was clipped by 7 bases and J by 0 bases; unmatched bases: 9. The CDR3 covers 15 residues. The chain's CDR3 is CAIKELGQSSYEQYF. In nucleotides, the CDR3 is TGTGCCATCAAGGAACTGGGACAGAGCTCCTACGAGCAGTACTTC.

The gene calls are TRBV18 and TRBJ2-7, with 7 bases that match TRBD1. Germline V gene data show CDR1 as KGHSH and CDR2 as LQKENI. V dropped 8 bases and J dropped 7; count of bases not matched to a gene: 17. The CDR3 is made up of 15 amino acids. The CDR3 sequence is CASAGPQGVLGEQYF. CDR3 nucleotide sequence: TGTGCCAGCGCAGGCCCCCAGGGGGTTCTGGGGGAGCAGTACTTC.

The V call is TRBV5-8, the J call TRBJ2-7; 11 bases are a match to TRBD2. V lost 0 bases and J lost 0; bases outside the gene matches: 2. Germline assignment: CDR1 SGHTS and CDR2 YDEGEE. The CDR3 has 16 residues. The CDR3 DNA follows: TGTGCCAGCAGCTTGGCAGGGACTAGCGGCTCCTACGAGCAGTACTTC. This translates into CASSLAGTSGSYEQYF.

This clone was counted a single time. One junction end disagrees with the germline gene, perhaps due to a read error. This rearrangement joins TRBV7-2 to TRBJ2-1, with TRBD2 matching over 10 bases. Germline V gives CDR1 SGHTA, CDR2 FQGNSA. This CDR3 contains 18 residues. CDR3 sequence reads: CASSREGISGRSFNEQFF. The DNA of the CDR3 is TGTGCCAGCAGCCGGGAGGGCATTAGCGGGAGGTCCTTCAATGAGCAGTTCTTC.

The chain has TRBV19 and TRBJ2-5, with 8 bases identical to TRBD2. Trimming at V came to 3 bases and at J to 2 bases, leaving 8 bases not matched to a gene. The CDR3 contains 16 residues. Germline V gene data show CDR1 as LNHDA and CDR2 as SQIVND (reference sequence). The CDR3 DNA reads as TGTGCCAGTAGTATCGGGGGGGGACTTAAACAAGAGACCCAGTACTTC. Translating gives CASSIGGGLKQETQYF.

This rearrangement joins TRBV28 to TRBJ1-6; 7 nucleotides agree with TRBD1. Trimming removed 7 bases from V and 5 bases from J; junction bases left unmatched: 2. The CDR3 is made up of 13 amino acids. Germline CDR1 reads MDHEN; CDR2 reads SYDVKM. CDR3 amino acids: CASKGQNNSPLHF. The CDR3 nucleotides read TGTGCCAGCAAGGGACAGAATAATTCACCCCTCCACTTT.

CDR3 DNA sequence: TGTGCCAGTAGTATCAGTACGGGACTAGCCCATGAGCAGTTCTTC. Translated: CASSISTGLAHEQFF. The V and J genes are TRBV19 and TRBJ2-1; 9 bases align to TRBD2. This CDR3 has 15 residues. With V trimmed by 3 bases and J by 8 bases, 8 bases remained unmatched. The germline V gene encodes CDR1 LNHDA and CDR2 SQIVND (reference sequence).

This clone was seen a few times. This chain uses TRBV6-5 with TRBJ1-6, with D unresolved. CDR1 and CDR2 from the germline V gene are MNHEY and SVGAGI. Between the trimmed V and J ends, which lost 7 bases and 1 base, there was a span of 5 bases. This CDR3 has 13 residues. Written as DNA, the CDR3 is TGTGCCAGCATGCAGTCCTATAATTCACCCCTCCACTTT. This codes for CASMQSYNSPLHF.

This chain joins TRBV4-3 and TRBJ2-2, with 8 bases identical to TRBD1. This CDR3 spans 16 amino acids. The ends lost 2 bases at V and 5 bases at J; junction bases unmatched: 7. The germline V gene has CDR1 LGHNA and CDR2 YSLEER. The CDR3 coding sequence is TGCGCCAGCAGCCAACATACAGGGGGTGGGACCGGGGAGCTGTTTTTT. This translates into CASSQHTGGGTGELFF.

The rearrangement links TRBV28 to TRBJ2-2, with 7 positions matching TRBD2. V dropped 6 bases and J dropped 1; count of bases not matched to a gene: 11. This CDR3 comprises 17 residues. Looked up from germline, CDR1 is MDHEN and CDR2 is SYDVKM. The CDR3 nucleotides read TGTGCCAGCAGGGGGGGGGACCACCGAAGGAACACCGGGGAGCTGTTTTTT. This codes for CASRGGDHRRNTGELFF.

The V gene is TRBV27, the J gene TRBJ1-2, with D possibly TRBD1 on 5 matching bases. The CDR3 has 15 amino acids. V was shortened by 4 bases and J by 4 bases, with 16 bases between the two germline ends. Germline V gene data show CDR1 as MNHEY and CDR2 as SMNVEV (reference sequence). The chain's CDR3 is CASSWGPDVTYGYTF. The CDR3 nucleotides read TGTGCCAGCAGTTGGGGCCCTGATGTGACCTATGGCTACACCTTC.

The genes are TRBV7-6 and TRBJ1-1; a weak D match, TRBD1 (6 bases). With 5 bases removed from V and 5 bases from J, the gap between germline ends came to 12 bases. The CDR3 has 13 amino acids. Germline V gene sequence: CDR1 SGHVS, CDR2 FNYEAQ. As DNA, the CDR3 is TGTGCCAGCAGCCCAGGGGTCGTTACTGAAGCTTTCTTT. Translation gives CASSPGVVTEAFF.

The chain combines TRBV7-2 with TRBJ1-5; tentative D call: TRBD1 (5 bases). V was shortened by 6 bases and J by 3 bases, with 15 bases between the two germline ends. The CDR3 is 15 residues long. Germline CDR1 SGHTA, CDR2 FQGNSA. CDR3 nucleotides: TGTGCCAGCAGTCCGATTGGGGCGCCCAATCAGCCCCAGCATTTT. It yields the protein CASSPIGAPNQPQHF.